A selection of T cell receptor beta chains follows, all from one sample in a study of blood T cells in healthy people across ages. Each CDR3 protein is one row after TCRdb ran MiXCR on the 5' RACE reads. The table has some 750,000 distinct CDR3 sequences, about 20% seen once. Source material: blood. The receptor set was obtained from a man between 65 and 85 years old in good health. The CDR3 runs from the conserved cysteine through the conserved F or W. Each record gives: J gene, clone size, V gene, D gene, CDR3 DNA, CDR3 protein. The D gene is left open where the match is weak. Expanded clones are given a class, and other clones once, few, many or no size at all.

TRBJ1-2 | - | TRBV6-1 | - | TGTGCCAGCAGCCCCGCGGTCGGAGCCAACTATGGCTACACCTTC | CASSPAVGANYGYTF
TRBJ1-2 | - | TRBV12-3/TRBV12-4 | - | TGTGCCAGCAGCTACAAATCAGGAGGAGAAGTAGGCTACACCTTC | CASSYKSGGEVGYTF
TRBJ2-5 | - | TRBV20-1 | - | TGCAGTGCTCCGACTGGATCAGAGACCCAGTACTTC | CSAPTGSETQYF
TRBJ2-5 | few | TRBV20-1 | - | TGCAGTGCTAGTCCCGAGGGGGAGCAGTACTTC | CSASPEGEQYF
TRBJ2-1 | - | TRBV5-1 | TRBD2 | TGCGCCAGCAGCTTGATGGTAGCGGGACCGAATGAGCAGTTCTTC | CASSLMVAGPNEQFF
TRBJ1-5 | - | TRBV4-1 | - | TGCGCCAGCAGCCAAGAGGGTGAGGGGTTCGGACAGCCCCAGCATTTT | CASSQEGEGFGQPQHF
TRBJ1-6 | few | TRBV7-2 | - | TGTGCCAGCAGCTTAAACGGCTTCTCCTATAATTCACCCCTCCACTTT | CASSLNGFSYNSPLHF
TRBJ2-1 | few | TRBV9 | TRBD2 | TGTGCCAGCAGCGTAGGGGAGCGGGAGCTTCCGGATGAGCAGTTCTTC | CASSVGERELPDEQFF
TRBJ2-2 | - | TRBV7-9 | - | TGTGCCAGCAGCTCAAAGGCGATGGGCAGCTTTTACACCGGGGAGCTGTTTTTT | CASSSKAMGSFYTGELFF
TRBJ2-1 | once | TRBV2 | TRBD2 | TGTACCAGCAGTGGGAATGTGGGGGGGAATGAGCAGTTCTTC | CTSSGNVGGNEQFF
TRBJ1-5 | - | TRBV7-2 | TRBD1 | TGTGCCAGCAGCCCAGGGGGTATAAGCAATCAGCCCCAGCATTTT | CASSPGGISNQPQHF
TRBJ1-2 | few | TRBV4-1 | - | TGCGCCAGCAGCCAAGGGACAGAAAGACCCTATGGCTACACCTTC | CASSQGTERPYGYTF
TRBJ1-4 | - | TRBV4-1 | - | TGCGCCAGCAGCCAAGGAGATCGTGAAAAACTGTTTTTT | CASSQGDREKLFF
TRBJ2-6 | many | TRBV4-1 | - | TGCGCCAGCAGCCAAGAGATTCGGAACACTGGGGCCAACGTCCTGACTTTC | CASSQEIRNTGANVLTF
TRBJ2-2 | - | TRBV11-2 | - | TGTGCCAGCAGCTTAGGTGATGGGACCGGGGAGCTGTTTTTT | CASSLGDGTGELFF
TRBJ1-1 | - | TRBV5-1 | TRBD1 | TGCGCCAGCAGCGATGGGACAGGGGGAATGAACACTGAAGCTTTCTTT | CASSDGTGGMNTEAFF
TRBJ1-1 | few | TRBV29-1 | - | TGCAGCGTTAAAGAGGGGCGCGGCACTGAAGCTTTCTTT | CSVKEGRGTEAFF
TRBJ1-1 | - | TRBV30 | - | TGTGCCTGGAGTGTACGGACGGCGAACACTGAAGCTTTCTTT | CAWSVRTANTEAFF
TRBJ2-3 | - | TRBV12-3/TRBV12-4 | - | TGTGCCAGAGGTCGGGCAGATGCGCAATATTTT | CARGRADAQYF
TRBJ2-7 | few | TRBV5-1 | - | TGCGCCAGCAGCCTCAGCGCAGGCTACGAGCAGTACTTC | CASSLSAGYEQYF
TRBJ2-1 | few | TRBV7-2 | TRBD2 | TGTGCCAGCAGCTTAGCGGGACTAGCGGGAGAGCTTATGTACAATGAGCAGTTCTTC | CASSLAGLAGELMYNEQFF
TRBJ2-3 | few | TRBV5-1 | - | TGCGCCAGCAGCTTGGAACTCGCCGGGCCAAACAAGCAGTATTTT | CASSLELAGPNKQYF
TRBJ1-1 | - | TRBV19 | - | TGTGCCACCACCGGGTGGGCTGAAGCTTTCTTT | CATTGWAEAFF
TRBJ2-3 | once | TRBV20-1 | TRBD1 | TGCAGTGCTAGTGGCCGGACAGGGGTTGACCCTAGCACAGATACGCAGTATTTT | CSASGRTGVDPSTDTQYF
TRBJ1-4 | - | TRBV7-2 | - | TGTGCCAGCAGCTTTTTCGGGGGTAAACTGTTTTTT | CASSFFGGKLFF
TRBJ1-4 | few | TRBV20-1 | TRBD1 | TGCAGTGCTAGTGGGACAGGGGGCTTTGAAAAACTGTTTTTT | CSASGTGGFEKLFF
TRBJ2-3 | - | TRBV4-1 | TRBD1 | TGCGCCAGCAGCCAAGGGGCGGGACAGGGTCCCACAGATACGCAGTATTTT | CASSQGAGQGPTDTQYF